This T cell receptor beta chain was sequenced for a study of blood T cells in healthy people across ages. Findings and limits, study-wide: Long-lived and aged donors differed, with more naive CD4+ cells and higher diversity in the long-lived. Donor CMV status, an unknown factor, possibly confounded changes in expanded clonotypes.

The CDR3 length is 15 residues. The V gene lost 1 base and the J gene lost 4 bases, with 13 bases spanning the gap. CDR1 SEHNR and CDR2 FQNEAQ come from the germline V gene (reference sequence). Alongside a J-beta primer mix, a sample-barcoded 5' primer served in a second PCR lasting about 7 to 12 cycles. Each CDR3 protein is one row after TCRdb ran MiXCR on the 5' RACE reads. The sample records 550,000 to 600,000 distinct CDR3 sequences, more than 45% being singletons. A few counts support this clonotype. Its matching antigen is unknown. The V call is TRBV7-9, the J call TRBJ2-5; TRBD2 might be the D (5 bases). Sample: blood. The clonotype comes from a man older than 75 in good health. The CDR3 protein is CASSLGTRVPETQYF. In DNA, the CDR3 is TGTGCCAGCAGCTTAGGAACTAGGGTCCCAGAGACCCAGTACTTC.